This T cell receptor beta chain was captured in a study of siplizumab effects on memory and regulatory T cells. Study findings and constraints: Alloreactive sequences that could be traced to unstimulated CD4+ memory cells showed a significant reduction under siplizumab. An assignable naive or memory phenotype was lacking in roughly 80-95% of proliferating CD4+ or CD8+ clones.

V lost 8 bases to trimming and J lost 12 bases; unmatched junction nucleotides: 10. The CDR3 is 13 amino acids. Germline values: CDR1 WSHSY, CDR2 SAAADI. Comment on this clone: Its antigen remains unknown.

Generated by immunoSEQ multiplex PCR, the TCRdb table keeps only in-frame clones and is missing some. The table has 80,000 to 95,000 clones, roughly 94% seen once. This TCR came from a human donor in good health. V usage is TRBV10-2 and J usage is TRBJ2-1; 10 positions match TRBD1. The sample was CD8+ T cells sorted from blood. The CDR3 protein is CASGRQGADGQFF. The CDR3 nucleotides read TGCGCCAGCGGAAGACAGGGGGCGGATGGGCAGTTCTTC.